This record covers a single TCR beta chain. The antigen remains undetermined. This CDR3 spans 12 amino acids. V was cut by 7 bases and J by 11 bases, with 15 bases left in between. Via MiXCR, TCRdb re-called the RT-PCR reads, giving one row per CDR3 protein. The sample records a few hundred thousand distinct CDR3 sequences, roughly 11% being singletons. This sample is part of a study of response to subunit inactivated influenza vaccine. Study-wide findings and caveats: New T cells are recruited in small numbers by each seasonal influenza vaccination, according to the authors' suggestion.

Sequenced here: PBMCs from blood, sampled roughly 46 days after vaccination. This chain uses TRBV12-3 or TRBV12-4 with TRBJ2-1; the D gene is possibly TRBD1 (5 bases). This sequence originates from a man aged 45-60 years who received an inactivated influenza vaccine. Here the CDR3 reads CASTTVGQKQFF. The DNA for the CDR3 is TGTGCCAGCACCACTGTGGGGCAAAAGCAGTTCTTC.